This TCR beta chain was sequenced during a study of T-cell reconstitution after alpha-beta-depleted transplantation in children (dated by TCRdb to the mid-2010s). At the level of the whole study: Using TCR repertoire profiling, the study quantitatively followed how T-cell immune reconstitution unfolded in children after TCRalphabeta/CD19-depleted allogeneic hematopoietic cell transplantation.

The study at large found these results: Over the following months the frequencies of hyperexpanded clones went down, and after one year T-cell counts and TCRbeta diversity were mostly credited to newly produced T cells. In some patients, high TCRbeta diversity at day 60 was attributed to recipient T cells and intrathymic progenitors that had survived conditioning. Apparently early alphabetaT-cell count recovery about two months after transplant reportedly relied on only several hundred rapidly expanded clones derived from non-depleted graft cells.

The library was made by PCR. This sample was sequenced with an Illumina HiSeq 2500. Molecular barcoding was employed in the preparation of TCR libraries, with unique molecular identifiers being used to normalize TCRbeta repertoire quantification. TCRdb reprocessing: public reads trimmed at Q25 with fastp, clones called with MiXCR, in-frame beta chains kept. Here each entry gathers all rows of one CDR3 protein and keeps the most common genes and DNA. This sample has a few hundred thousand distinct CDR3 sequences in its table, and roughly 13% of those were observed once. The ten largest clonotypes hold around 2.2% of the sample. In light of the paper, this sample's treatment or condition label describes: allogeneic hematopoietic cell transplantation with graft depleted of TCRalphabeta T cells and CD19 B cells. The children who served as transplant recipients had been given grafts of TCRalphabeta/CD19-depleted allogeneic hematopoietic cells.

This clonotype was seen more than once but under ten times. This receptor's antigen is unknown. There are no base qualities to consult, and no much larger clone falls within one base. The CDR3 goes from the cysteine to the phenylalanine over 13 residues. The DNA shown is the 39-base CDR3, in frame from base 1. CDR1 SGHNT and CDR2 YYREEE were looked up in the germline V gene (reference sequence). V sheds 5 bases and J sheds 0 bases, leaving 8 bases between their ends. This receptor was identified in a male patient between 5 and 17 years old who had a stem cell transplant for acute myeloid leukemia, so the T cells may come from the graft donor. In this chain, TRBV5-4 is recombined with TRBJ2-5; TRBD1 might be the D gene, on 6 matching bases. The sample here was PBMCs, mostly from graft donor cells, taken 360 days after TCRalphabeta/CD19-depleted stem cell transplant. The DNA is TGTGCCAGCAGGAGGGACAACCAAGAGACCCAGTACTTC. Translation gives CASRRDNQETQYF.